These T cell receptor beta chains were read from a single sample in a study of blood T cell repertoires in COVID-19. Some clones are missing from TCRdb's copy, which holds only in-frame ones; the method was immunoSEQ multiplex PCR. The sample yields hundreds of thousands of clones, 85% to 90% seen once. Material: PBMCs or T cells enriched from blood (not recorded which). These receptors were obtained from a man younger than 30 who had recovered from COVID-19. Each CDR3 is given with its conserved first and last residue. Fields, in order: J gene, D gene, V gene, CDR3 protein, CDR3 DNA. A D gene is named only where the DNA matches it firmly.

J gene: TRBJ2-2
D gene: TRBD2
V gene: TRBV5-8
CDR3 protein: CASSRTRTSGGSGELFF
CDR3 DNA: TGTGCCAGCAGTCGCACCCGGACTAGCGGGGGTTCCGGGGAGCTGTTTTTT

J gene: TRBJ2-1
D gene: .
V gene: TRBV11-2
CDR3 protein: CASSELVFSYNEQFF
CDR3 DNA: TGTGCCAGCAGCGAACTAGTCTTCTCCTACAATGAGCAGTTCTTC

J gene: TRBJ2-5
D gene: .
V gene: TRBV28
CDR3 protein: CASSSPGVSETQYF
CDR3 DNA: TGTGCCAGCAGTTCCCCCGGGGTTTCAGAGACCCAGTACTTC

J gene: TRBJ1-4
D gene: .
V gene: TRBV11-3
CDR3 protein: CASSLAGGYLFF
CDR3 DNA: TGTGCCAGCAGCTTAGCCGGCGGGTATCTGTTTTTT

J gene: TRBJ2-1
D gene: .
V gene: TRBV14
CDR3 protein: CASRDGQNNEQFF
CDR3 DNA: TGTGCCAGCAGGGATGGGCAGAACAATGAGCAGTTCTTC

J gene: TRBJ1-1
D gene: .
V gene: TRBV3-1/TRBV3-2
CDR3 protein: CASSQPGMNTEAFF
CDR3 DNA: TGTGCCAGCAGCCAGCCGGGGATGAACACTGAAGCTTTCTTT

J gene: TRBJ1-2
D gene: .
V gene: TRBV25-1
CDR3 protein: CASSEPRTGTPGTYGYTF
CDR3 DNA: TGTGCCAGCAGTGAGCCTCGGACCGGGACACCGGGAACCTATGGCTACACCTTC

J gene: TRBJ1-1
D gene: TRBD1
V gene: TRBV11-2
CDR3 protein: CASSLWDRDSEAFF
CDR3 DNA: TGTGCCAGCAGCTTATGGGACCGGGACAGTGAAGCTTTCTTT

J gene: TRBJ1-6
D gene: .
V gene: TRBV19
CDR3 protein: CASNRQGYNSPLHF
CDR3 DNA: TGTGCCAGTAATCGCCAGGGCTATAATTCACCCCTCCACTTT

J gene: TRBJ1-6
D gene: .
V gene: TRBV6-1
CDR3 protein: CASSELRRLNSPLHF
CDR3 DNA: TGTGCCAGCAGTGAATTGAGGAGACTGAATTCACCCCTCCACTTT

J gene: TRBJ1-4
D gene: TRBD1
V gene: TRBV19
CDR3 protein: CASRDRGGTNEKLFF
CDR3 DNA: TGTGCCAGTAGGGACAGGGGCGGAACTAATGAAAAACTGTTTTTT

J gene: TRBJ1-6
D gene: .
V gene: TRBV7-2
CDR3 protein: CASSLVRGWDSPLHF
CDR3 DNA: TGTGCCAGCAGCTTAGTGCGGGGTTGGGATTCACCCCTCCACTTT

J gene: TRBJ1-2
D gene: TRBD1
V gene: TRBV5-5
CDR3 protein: CASSLVSTGGNYGYTF
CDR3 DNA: TGTGCCAGCAGCTTAGTCTCGACAGGGGGCAACTATGGCTACACCTTC

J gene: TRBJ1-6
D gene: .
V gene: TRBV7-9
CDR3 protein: CASSLQDGGSPLHF
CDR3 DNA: TGTGCCAGCAGCTTACAAGACGGGGGTTCACCCCTCCACTTT

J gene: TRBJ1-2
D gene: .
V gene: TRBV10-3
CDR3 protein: CAISEIRDGNGYTF
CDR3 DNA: TGTGCCATCAGTGAGATCAGGGATGGGAATGGCTACACCTTC

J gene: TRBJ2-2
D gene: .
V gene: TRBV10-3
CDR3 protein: CAISVLASGTGELFF
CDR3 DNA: TGTGCCATCAGTGTACTAGCTTCGGGCACCGGGGAGCTGTTTTTT

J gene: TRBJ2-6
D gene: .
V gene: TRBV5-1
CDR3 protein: CASSYRTAGANVLTF
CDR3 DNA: TGCGCCAGCAGCTACCGGACAGCTGGGGCCAACGTCCTGACTTTC